Presented here are 5 T cell receptor beta chains from one specimen sequenced in a study of shared clonotypes between healthy human individuals. Generated by immunoSEQ multiplex PCR, the TCRdb table keeps only in-frame clones and is missing some. Of roughly 2.2 million clones in the sample, approximately 93% were seen once. Source material: naive CD4+ T cells from PBMCs. The subset denotes: CD45RA+ positively selected. Every receptor here comes from a young man in good health. Some clones in this sample may be carry-over from other donors' samples.

The rearrangement uses TRBV20-1 and TRBJ2-5; possibly TRBD1 for D (5 bases). The J call may be wrong; the DNA end is better matched by TRBJ2-7. The CDR3 length is 11 residues. Germline loops: CDR1 DFQATT, CDR2 SNEGSKA (reference sequence). CDR3 in DNA: TGCAGTGCCCAGACAGTTTACGAGCAGTACTTC. Its translation is CSAQTVYEQYF.

The chain joins TRBV19 to TRBJ1-2, with 9 positions matching TRBD1. Germline loops: CDR1 LNHDA, CDR2 SQIVND (reference sequence). V shed 5 bases, J shed 7 bases, and the junction held 17 bases outside the gene matches. The CDR3 totals 17 residues. The CDR3 protein is CASSPKGSRDRASGYTF. CDR3 sequence (DNA): TGTGCCAGTAGTCCAAAGGGGAGCCGGGACAGGGCGTCTGGCTACACCTTC.

The chain is built from TRBV4-2 and TRBJ2-2, with 8 nucleotides matching TRBD2. Trimming cost V 1 base and J 2 bases; bases outside gene matches: 12. Germline values: CDR1 LGHNA, CDR2 YNFKEQ. This CDR3 contains 19 residues. CDR3: CASSQASTSGGLNTGELFF. The CDR3 DNA sequence: TGTGCCAGCAGCCAAGCGTCTACTAGCGGAGGACTTAACACCGGGGAGCTGTTTTTT.

V usage is TRBV28 and J usage is TRBJ1-5, with TRBD1 as a possible D gene (5 bases). Germline V lookup: CDR1 MDHEN, CDR2 SYDVKM. The CDR3 runs 15 residues. Trimming took 6 bases from V and 6 from J, leaving 18 bases between them. The CDR3: CASRPPGRRSQPQHF. DNA for the CDR3: TGTGCCAGCAGACCCCCGGGGCGAAGGAGTCAGCCCCAGCATTTT.

The rearrangement uses TRBV5-1 and TRBJ2-3; 9 nucleotides line up with TRBD1. After removal of 0 bases from V and 3 bases from J, the junction contained 5 bases not matched to a gene. Germline values: CDR1 SGHRS, CDR2 YFSETQ. The length of the CDR3 is 16 residues. The CDR3: CASSLGQGVRTDTQYF. The CDR3 DNA reads as TGCGCCAGCAGCTTGGGACAGGGGGTAAGAACAGATACGCAGTATTTT.